These T cell receptor beta chains were read from a single sample in a study of a mutant IDH1 vaccine in newly diagnosed glioma. No antigen has been identified for these receptors. Only in-frame clones appear in the TCRdb table, and some are missing; sequencing was by immunoSEQ multiplex PCR. Among 45,000 to 65,000 clones listed, less than 70% were seen once. This specimen consisted of peripheral blood mononuclear cells (PBMCs), obtained from a glioma patient whose treatment included an IDH1 peptide vaccine. The source is a man aged 35 to 55 with glioma. Some clones in this sample may be carry-over from other donors' samples. Each CDR3 is given without its conserved first and last residue.

>TRBV10-3|TRBJ2-3
AISGAPTSISDTQY
>TRBV15|TRBJ2-6
ATSRDWGQGYGANVLT
>TRBV2|TRBJ1-2
ASRIPGPTPGHGYT
>TRBV5-6|TRBJ2-1
ASSLGLNEQF
>TRBV7-9|TRBJ1-2
ASSSAGRAAGYT
>TRBV14|TRBJ2-2
ASSPGWGGLTGELF
>TRBV5-4|TRBJ1-4
ASSLGPEEKLF
>TRBV6-1|TRBJ2-7
ASSAINYFDRGFTSYEQY
>TRBV7-8|TRBJ2-5
ASSLGGDGETQY
>TRBV25-1|TRBJ2-1
ASSAGTGDFNEQF
>TRBV6-5|TRBJ2-1
ASTEGQGEQF
>TRBV4-1|TRBJ1-1
ASSQDLGLNTEAF
>TRBV27|TRBJ2-2
ASGYNTGELF
>TRBV4-2|TRBJ2-3
ASSQNGVAGAPDTQY
>TRBV11-2|TRBJ2-7
ASSPVGAGPYEQY
>TRBV4-1|TRBJ1-2
ASSQDRGDYGYT
>TRBV2|TRBJ1-4
ASIPPEGKLF
>TRBV29-1|TRBJ1-2
SVAGWESNYGYT
>TRBV6-5|TRBJ1-1
ASNQQGTSEAF
>TRBV7-9|TRBJ2-3
ASTGEGGTDTQY
>TRBV6-6|TRBJ2-7
ASSLGNYEQY
>TRBV10-1|TRBJ2-1
ASTVLFGTGVHEQF
>TRBV7-2|TRBJ1-1
ASSLPGYSTEAF
>TRBV6-5|TRBJ1-2
VSSYYPIGGYT
>TRBV6-5|TRBJ1-3
ASSQMDTGINTIY
>TRBV5-8|TRBJ1-2
ASSSGQGYGYT
>TRBV7-8|TRBJ1-3
ASTLGQPDSGNTIY
>TRBV27|TRBJ1-5
ASSLLGSGNQPQH
>TRBV4-1|TRBJ1-5
ASSSRTGGDQPQH
>TRBV5-1|TRBJ2-7
ASSLQSGDEQY
>TRBV6-5|TRBJ1-1
ASSTLGTANTEAF
>TRBV19|TRBJ1-1
ASSPAPGTGTEAF
>TRBV6-6|TRBJ2-3
ASSYTTGSDTQY
>TRBV7-9|TRBJ1-5
ADRRDSCNQPQH
>TRBV13|TRBJ2-3
ASRGPGDTQY
>TRBV30|TRBJ1-5
AWSVGGSTNQPQH
>TRBV10-1|TRBJ2-5
ASSAGGEETQY
>TRBV29-1|TRBJ2-4
SVATTGGRSKNIQY
>TRBV30|TRBJ2-7
AWSIRDEQY
>TRBV5-1|TRBJ1-6
ASNGGDNSPLH
>TRBV4-1|TRBJ1-5
ASSSGFTNNQPQH
>TRBV6-6|TRBJ1-6
ASSPSAGSYSPLH
>TRBV4-1|TRBJ1-4
ASSPPGSNEKLF
>TRBV5-1|TRBJ2-5
ASSFGQGGETQY
>TRBV30|TRBJ1-4
AWTDRGPPGILF
>TRBV30|TRBJ1-1
AWSSGIYTEAF
>TRBV13|TRBJ1-2
ASSLAGGGYT
>TRBV30|TRBJ1-2
AWSVGYGYT